The text below deals with one T cell receptor (beta chain). Its cognate antigen is unknown. These data belong to a study of T cell responses to AZD1222 COVID-19 vaccine. Measured with immunoSEQ multiplex PCR; TCRdb has only the in-frame clones, and not every one. The sample has some 150,000 clones; 88% are singletons. CDR1 SGHVS and CDR2 FNYEAQ come from the germline V gene. Deletions cut 4 bases from V and 3 bases from J, with 7 bases between. CDR3 length: 13 amino acids. Whole-study findings and limits: Seropositivity was recorded at baseline in only five to seven AZD1222 recipients. Elevations in Spike-specific TCR breadth and depth followed administration of two AZD1222 doses.

The clonotype originates from an adult who received the MenACWY meningococcal vaccine as a control. The chain employs TRBV7-6 and TRBJ2-1; D unresolved. Sequencing was performed on peripheral blood, taken 28 days after the second dose of the MenACWY control vaccine. CDR3 sequence reads: CASSSDNYNEQFF. CDR3 in DNA: TGTGCCAGCAGCTCCGACAACTACAATGAGCAGTTCTTC.